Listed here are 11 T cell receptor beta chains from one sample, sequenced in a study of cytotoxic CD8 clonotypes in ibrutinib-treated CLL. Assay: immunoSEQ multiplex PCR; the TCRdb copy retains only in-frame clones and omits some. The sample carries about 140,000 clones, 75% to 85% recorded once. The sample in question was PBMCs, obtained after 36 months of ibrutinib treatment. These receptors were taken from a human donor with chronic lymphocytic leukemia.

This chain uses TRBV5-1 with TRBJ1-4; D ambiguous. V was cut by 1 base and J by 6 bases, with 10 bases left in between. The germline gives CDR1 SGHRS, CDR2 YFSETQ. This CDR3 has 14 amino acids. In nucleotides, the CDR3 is TGCGCCAGCAGCTTGAGCGGACCAGATGAAAAACTGTTTTTT. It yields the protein CASSLSGPDEKLFF.

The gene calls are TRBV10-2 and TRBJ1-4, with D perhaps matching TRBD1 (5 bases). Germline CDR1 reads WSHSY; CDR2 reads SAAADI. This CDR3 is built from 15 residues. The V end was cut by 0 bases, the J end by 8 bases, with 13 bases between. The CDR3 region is CASSESVREEEKLFF. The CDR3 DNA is TGCGCCAGCAGTGAGTCGGTCAGGGAGGAGGAAAAACTGTTTTTT.

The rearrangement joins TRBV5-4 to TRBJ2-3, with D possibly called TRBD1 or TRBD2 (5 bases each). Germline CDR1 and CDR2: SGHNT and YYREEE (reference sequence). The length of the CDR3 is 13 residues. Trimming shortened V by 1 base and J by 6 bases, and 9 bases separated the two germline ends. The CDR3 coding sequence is TGTGCCAGCAGCTTGTACGGGGCGGATACGCAGTATTTT. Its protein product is CASSLYGADTQYF.

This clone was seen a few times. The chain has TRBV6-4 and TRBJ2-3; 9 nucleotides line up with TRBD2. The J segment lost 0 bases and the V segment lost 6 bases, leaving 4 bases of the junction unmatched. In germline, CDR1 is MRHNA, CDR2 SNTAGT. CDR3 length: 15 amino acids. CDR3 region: CASSMLAGSTDTQYF. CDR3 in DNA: TGTGCCAGCAGCATGCTAGCGGGGAGCACAGATACGCAGTATTTT.

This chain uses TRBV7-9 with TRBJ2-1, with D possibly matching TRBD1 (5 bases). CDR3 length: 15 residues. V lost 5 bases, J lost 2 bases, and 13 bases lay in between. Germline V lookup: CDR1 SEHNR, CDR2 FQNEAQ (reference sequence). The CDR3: CASSPWVTAYNEQFF. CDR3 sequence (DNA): TGTGCCAGCAGCCCTTGGGTGACAGCCTACAATGAGCAGTTCTTC.

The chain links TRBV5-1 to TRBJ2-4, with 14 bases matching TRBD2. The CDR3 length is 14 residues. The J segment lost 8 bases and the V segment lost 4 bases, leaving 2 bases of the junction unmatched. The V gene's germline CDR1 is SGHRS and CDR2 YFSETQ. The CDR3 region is CASSAGLAGDIQYF. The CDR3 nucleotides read TGCGCCAGCAGCGCGGGACTAGCGGGAGACATTCAGTACTTC. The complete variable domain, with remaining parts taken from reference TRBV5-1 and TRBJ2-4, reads KAGVTQTPRYLIKTRGQQVTLSCSPISGHRSVSWYQQTPGQGLQFLFEYFSETQRNKGNFPGRFSGRQFSNSRSEMNVSTLELGDSALYLCASSAGLAGDIQYFGAGTRLSVL.

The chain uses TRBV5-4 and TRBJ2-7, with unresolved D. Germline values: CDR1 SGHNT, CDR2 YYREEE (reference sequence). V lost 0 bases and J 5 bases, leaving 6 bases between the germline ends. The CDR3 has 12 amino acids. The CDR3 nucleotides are TGTGCCAGCAGCTTGGGACTGGACGAGCAGTACTTC. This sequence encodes CASSLGLDEQYF. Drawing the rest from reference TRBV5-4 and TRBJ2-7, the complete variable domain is ETGVTQSPTHLIKTRGQQVTLRCSSQSGHNTVSWYQQALGQGPQFIFQYYREEENGRGNFPPRFSGLQFPNYSSELNVNALELDDSALYLCASSLGLDEQYFGPGTRLTVT.

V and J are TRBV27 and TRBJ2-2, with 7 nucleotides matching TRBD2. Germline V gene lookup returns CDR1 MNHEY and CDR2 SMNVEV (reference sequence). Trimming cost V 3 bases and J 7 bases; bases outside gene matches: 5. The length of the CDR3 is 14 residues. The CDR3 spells CASSFGGSVGELFF. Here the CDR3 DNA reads TGTGCCAGCAGTTTTGGCGGGAGCGTCGGGGAGCTGTTTTTT.

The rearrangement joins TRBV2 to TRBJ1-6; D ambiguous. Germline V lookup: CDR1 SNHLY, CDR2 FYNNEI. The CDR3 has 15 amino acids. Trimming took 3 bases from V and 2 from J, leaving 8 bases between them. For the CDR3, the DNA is TGTGCCAGCAGTGAGACAATCGCCTATAATTCACCCCTCCACTTT. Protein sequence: CASSETIAYNSPLHF.

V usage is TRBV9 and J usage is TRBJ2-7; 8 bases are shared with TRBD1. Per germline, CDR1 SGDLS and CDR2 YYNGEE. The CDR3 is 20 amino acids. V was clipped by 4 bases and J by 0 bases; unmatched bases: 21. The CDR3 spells CASSPSTPSGTGRHSYEQYF. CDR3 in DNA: TGTGCCAGCAGCCCATCCACCCCCTCCGGGACAGGTCGACACTCCTACGAGCAGTACTTC.

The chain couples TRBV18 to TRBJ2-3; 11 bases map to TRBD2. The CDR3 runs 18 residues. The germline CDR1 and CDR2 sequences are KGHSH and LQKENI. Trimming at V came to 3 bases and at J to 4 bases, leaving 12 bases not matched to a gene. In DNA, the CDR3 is TGTGCCAGCTCACCTTTAGCGGGGGGGCCGACGGCATCAGATACGCAGTATTTT. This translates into CASSPLAGGPTASDTQYF.